These 3 T cell receptor beta chains came from one sample sequenced in a study of T-cell reconstitution after alpha-beta-depleted transplantation in children. Unique molecular identifiers were built into the TCRbeta library. A single record per CDR3 protein comes from TCRdb applying MiXCR to the PCR reads. The table has hundreds of thousands of distinct CDR3 sequences, roughly 15% seen once. The sample in question was PBMCs, mostly from graft donor cells, obtained 360 days after TCRalphabeta/CD19-depleted stem cell transplant. These receptors were collected from a male patient aged 5 to 17 who had a stem cell transplant for acute lymphoblastic leukemia, so the T cells may come from the graft donor.

This clonotype was counted a few times. The chain is built from TRBV7-2 and TRBJ2-4; perhaps TRBD1 as D (5 bases). The V gene lost 11 bases and the J gene lost 2 bases, with 16 bases spanning the gap. CDR3 length equals 14 residues. Looked up from germline, CDR1 is SGHTA and CDR2 is FQGNSA. The CDR3 sequence: CAGGPWGSKNIQYF. The CDR3 region has the DNA TGTGCCGGCGGACCGTGGGGCTCCAAAAACATTCAGTACTTC.

This clonotype was detected ten times or more. V gene TRBV12-3 or TRBV12-4 combines with J gene TRBJ2-5; no reliable D call. Trimming shortened V by 3 bases and J by 0 bases, and 8 bases separated the two germline ends. The CDR3 contains 14 residues. In DNA form, the CDR3 reads TGTGCCAGCAGTTTTGCCAGTAACCAAGAGACCCAGTACTTC. It translates to CASSFASNQETQYF.

CDR3 sequence reads: CASSVQGYMQYF. As DNA, the CDR3 is TGTGCCAGCAGCGTACAGGGATACATGCAGTACTTC. V usage is TRBV7-2 and J usage is TRBJ2-7, with a weak D call TRBD1 (6 bases). The V end lost 5 bases, the J end lost 9 bases, and 14 bases lay between the germline ends. The length of the CDR3 is 12 residues. Germline CDR1 is SGHTA and CDR2 is FQGNSA.